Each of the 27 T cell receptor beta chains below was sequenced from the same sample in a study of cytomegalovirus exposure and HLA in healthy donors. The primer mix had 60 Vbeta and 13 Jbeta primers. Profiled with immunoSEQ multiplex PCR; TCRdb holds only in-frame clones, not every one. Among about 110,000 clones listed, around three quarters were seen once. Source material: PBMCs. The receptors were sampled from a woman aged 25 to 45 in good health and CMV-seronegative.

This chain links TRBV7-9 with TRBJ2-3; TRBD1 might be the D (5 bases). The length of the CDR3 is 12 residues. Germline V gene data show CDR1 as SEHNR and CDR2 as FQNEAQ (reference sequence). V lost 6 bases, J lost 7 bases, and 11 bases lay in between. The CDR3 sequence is CASSSQGYTQYF. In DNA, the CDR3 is TGTGCCAGCAGTTCCCAGGGATATACGCAGTATTTT.

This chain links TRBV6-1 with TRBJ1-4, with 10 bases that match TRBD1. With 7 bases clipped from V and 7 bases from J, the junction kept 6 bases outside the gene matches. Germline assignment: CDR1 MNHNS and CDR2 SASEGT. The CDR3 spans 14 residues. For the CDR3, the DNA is TGTGCCAGCAATGACAGGGGGCAGTCTGAAAAACTGTTTTTT. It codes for CASNDRGQSEKLFF.

CDR3 amino acids: CASSEPPGGEQYF. The DNA of the CDR3 is TGCGCCAGCAGTGAGCCCCCCGGGGGAGAGCAGTACTTC. The V call is TRBV10-1, the J call TRBJ2-7, with a possible D match to TRBD2 (6 bases). The ends were cut back, 2 bases at V and 7 bases at J, with 12 bases in the middle. This CDR3 is built from 13 residues. CDR1 and CDR2 from the germline V gene are WNHNN and SYGVQD (reference sequence).

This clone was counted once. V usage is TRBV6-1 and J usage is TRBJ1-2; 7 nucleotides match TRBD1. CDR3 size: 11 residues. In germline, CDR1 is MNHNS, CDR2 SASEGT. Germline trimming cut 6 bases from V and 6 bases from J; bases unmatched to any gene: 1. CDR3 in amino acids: CASRDRDGYTF. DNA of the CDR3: TGTGCCAGCAGAGACAGGGATGGCTACACCTTC.

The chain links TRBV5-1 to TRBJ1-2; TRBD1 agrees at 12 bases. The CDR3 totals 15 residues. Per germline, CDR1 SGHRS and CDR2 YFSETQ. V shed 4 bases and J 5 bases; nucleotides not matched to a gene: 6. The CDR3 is CASSQGQGAGYGYTF. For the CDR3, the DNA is TGCGCCAGCAGCCAGGGACAGGGGGCGGGTTATGGCTACACCTTC.

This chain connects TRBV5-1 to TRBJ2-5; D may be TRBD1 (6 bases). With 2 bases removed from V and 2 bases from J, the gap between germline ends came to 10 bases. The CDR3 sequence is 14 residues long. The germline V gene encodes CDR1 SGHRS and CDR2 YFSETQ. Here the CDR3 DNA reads TGCGCCAGCAGCTTCGACAGGAAGCAAGAGACCCAGTACTTC. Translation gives CASSFDRKQETQYF.

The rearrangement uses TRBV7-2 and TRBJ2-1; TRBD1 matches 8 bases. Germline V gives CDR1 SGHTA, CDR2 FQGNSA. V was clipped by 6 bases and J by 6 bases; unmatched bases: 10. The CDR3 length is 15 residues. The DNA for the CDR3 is TGTGCCAGCAGTCAGGACAGGGCCCTCCCCAATGAGCAGTTCTTC. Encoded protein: CASSQDRALPNEQFF. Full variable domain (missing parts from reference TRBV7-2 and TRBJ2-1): GAGVSQSPSNKVTEKGKDVELRCDPISGHTALYWYRQSLGQGLEFLIYFQGNSAPDKSGLPSDRFSAERTGGSVSTLTIQRTQQEDSAVYLCASSQDRALPNEQFFGPGTRLTVL.

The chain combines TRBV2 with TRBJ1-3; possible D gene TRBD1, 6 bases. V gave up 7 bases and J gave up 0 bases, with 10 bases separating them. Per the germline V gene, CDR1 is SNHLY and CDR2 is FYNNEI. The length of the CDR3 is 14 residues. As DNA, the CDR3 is TGTGCCAGCACGGGGGGCCACTCTGGAAACACCATATATTTT. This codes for CASTGGHSGNTIYF.

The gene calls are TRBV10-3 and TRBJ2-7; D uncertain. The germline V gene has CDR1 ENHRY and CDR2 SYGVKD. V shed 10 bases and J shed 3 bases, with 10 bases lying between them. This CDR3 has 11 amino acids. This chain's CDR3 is CATSPLYEQYF. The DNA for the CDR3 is TGTGCCACAAGCCCACTCTACGAGCAGTACTTC.

CDR3 region: CASSGGAFF. CDR3 nucleotide sequence: TGTGCCAGCAGCGGAGGAGCTTTCTTT. The genes are TRBV9 and TRBJ1-1; D is ambiguous. The CDR3 runs to 9 residues. Looked up from germline, CDR1 is SGDLS and CDR2 is YYNGEE. V gave up 3 bases and J gave up 10 bases, with 4 bases separating them.

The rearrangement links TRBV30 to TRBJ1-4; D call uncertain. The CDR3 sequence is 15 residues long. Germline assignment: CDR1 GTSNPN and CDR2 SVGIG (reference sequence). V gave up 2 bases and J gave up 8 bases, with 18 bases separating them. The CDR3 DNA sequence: TGTGCCTGGAGTAAGTCGGCCCCAGGCAGGGAAAAACTGTTTTTT. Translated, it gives CAWSKSAPGREKLFF.

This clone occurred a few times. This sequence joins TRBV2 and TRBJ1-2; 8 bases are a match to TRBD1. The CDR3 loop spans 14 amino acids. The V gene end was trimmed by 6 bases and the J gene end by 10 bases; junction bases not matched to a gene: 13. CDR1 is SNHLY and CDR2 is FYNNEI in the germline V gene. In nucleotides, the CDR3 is TGTGCCAGCAGAGCCGGCGACAGGGGACATGCCTACACCTTC. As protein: CASRAGDRGHAYTF.

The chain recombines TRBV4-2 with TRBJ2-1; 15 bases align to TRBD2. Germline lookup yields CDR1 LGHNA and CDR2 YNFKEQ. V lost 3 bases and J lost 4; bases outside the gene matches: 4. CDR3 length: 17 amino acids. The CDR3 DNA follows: TGTGCCAGCAGCCAGGGGACTAGCGGGAGGAATTACAATGAGCAGTTCTTC. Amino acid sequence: CASSQGTSGRNYNEQFF.

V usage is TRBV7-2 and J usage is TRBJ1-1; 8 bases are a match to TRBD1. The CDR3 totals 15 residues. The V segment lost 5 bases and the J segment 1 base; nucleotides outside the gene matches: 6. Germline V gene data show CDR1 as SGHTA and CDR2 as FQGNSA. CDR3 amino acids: CASSESGTGNTEAFF. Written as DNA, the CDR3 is TGTGCCAGCAGCGAATCCGGGACAGGGAACACTGAAGCTTTCTTT. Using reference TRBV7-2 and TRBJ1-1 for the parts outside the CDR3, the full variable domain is GAGVSQSPSNKVTEKGKDVELRCDPISGHTALYWYRQSLGQGLEFLIYFQGNSAPDKSGLPSDRFSAERTGGSVSTLTIQRTQQEDSAVYLCASSESGTGNTEAFFGQGTRLTVV.

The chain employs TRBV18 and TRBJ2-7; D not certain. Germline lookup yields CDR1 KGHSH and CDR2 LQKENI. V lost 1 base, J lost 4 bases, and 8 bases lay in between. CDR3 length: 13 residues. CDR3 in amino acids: CASSPQAQYEQYF. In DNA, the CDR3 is TGTGCCAGCTCACCACAAGCTCAATACGAGCAGTACTTC.

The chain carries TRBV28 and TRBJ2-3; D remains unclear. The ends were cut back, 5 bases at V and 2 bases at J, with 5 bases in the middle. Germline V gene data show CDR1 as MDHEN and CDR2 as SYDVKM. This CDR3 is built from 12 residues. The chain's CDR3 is CASSPYTDTQYF. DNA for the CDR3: TGTGCCAGCAGTCCTTACACAGATACGCAGTATTTT.

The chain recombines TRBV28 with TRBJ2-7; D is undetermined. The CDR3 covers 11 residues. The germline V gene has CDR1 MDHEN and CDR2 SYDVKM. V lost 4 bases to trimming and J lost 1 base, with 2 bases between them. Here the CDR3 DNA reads TGTGCCAGCAGTTCGTCCTACGAGCAGTACTTC. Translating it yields CASSSSYEQYF.

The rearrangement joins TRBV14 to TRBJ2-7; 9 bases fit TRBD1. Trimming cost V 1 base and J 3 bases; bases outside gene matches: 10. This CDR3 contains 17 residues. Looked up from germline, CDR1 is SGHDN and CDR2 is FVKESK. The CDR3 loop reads CASSQVLGGQGIYEQYF. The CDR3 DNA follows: TGTGCCAGCAGCCAAGTGTTAGGGGGACAGGGTATCTACGAGCAGTACTTC.

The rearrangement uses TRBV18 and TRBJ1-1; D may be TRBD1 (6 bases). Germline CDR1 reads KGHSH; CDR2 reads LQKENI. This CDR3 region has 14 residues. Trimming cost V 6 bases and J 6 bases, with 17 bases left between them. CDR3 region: CASSRGRSGAEAFF. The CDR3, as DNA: TGTGCCAGCTCGCGAGGACGTTCAGGGGCTGAAGCTTTCTTT.

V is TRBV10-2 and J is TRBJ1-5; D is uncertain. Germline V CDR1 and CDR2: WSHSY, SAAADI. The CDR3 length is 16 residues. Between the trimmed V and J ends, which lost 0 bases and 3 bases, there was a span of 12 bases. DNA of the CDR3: TGCGCCAGCAGTGAGTCGGTCCCAGGTACCAATCAGCCCCAGCATTTT. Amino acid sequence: CASSESVPGTNQPQHF.

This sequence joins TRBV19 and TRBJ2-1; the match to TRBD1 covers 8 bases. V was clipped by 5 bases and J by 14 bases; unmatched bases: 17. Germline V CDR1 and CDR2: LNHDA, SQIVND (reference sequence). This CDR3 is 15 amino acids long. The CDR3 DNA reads TGTGCCAGTAGTCCCCGGGACAGGTCTCTAGTTGCCGAGTTCTTC. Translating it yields CASSPRDRSLVAEFF.

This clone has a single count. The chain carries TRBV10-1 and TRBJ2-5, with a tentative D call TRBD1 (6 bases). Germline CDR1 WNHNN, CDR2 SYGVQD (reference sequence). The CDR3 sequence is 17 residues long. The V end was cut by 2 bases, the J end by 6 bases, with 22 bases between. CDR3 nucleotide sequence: TGCGCCAGCAGTGAGACCCTGATTCAGGGGATCCCGCAGACCCAGTACTTC. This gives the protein CASSETLIQGIPQTQYF.

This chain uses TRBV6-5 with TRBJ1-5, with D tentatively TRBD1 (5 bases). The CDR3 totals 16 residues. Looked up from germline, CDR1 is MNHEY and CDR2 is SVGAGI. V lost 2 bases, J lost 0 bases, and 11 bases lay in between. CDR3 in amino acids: CASSYTGVGSNQPQHF. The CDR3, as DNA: TGTGCCAGCAGTTACACGGGGGTTGGTAGCAATCAGCCCCAGCATTTT.

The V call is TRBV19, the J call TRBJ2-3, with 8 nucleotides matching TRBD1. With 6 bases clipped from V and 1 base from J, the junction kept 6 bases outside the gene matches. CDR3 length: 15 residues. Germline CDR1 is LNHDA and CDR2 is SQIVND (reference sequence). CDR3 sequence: CASSSDRVGTDTQYF. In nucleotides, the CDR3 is TGTGCCAGTAGCTCGGACAGGGTGGGCACAGATACGCAGTATTTT.

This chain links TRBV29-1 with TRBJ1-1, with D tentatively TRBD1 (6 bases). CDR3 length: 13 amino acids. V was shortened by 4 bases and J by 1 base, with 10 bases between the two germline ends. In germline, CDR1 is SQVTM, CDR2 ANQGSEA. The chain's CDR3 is CSVAEGGNTEAFF. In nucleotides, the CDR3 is TGCAGCGTTGCAGAGGGGGGGAACACTGAAGCTTTCTTT.

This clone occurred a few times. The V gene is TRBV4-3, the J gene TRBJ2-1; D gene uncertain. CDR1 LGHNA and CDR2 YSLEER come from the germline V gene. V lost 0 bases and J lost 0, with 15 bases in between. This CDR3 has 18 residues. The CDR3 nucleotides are TGCGCCAGCAGCCAAGATAATCGTTACGTGAGCTCCTACAATGAGCAGTTCTTC. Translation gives CASSQDNRYVSSYNEQFF.

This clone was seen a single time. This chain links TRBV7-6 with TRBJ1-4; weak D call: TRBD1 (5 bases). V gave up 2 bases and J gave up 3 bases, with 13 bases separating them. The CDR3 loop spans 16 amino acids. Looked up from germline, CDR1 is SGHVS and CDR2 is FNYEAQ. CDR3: CASSLRPAGANEKLFF. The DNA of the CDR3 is TGTGCCAGCAGCTTACGCCCTGCGGGGGCTAATGAAAAACTGTTTTTT.